This is a list of T cell receptor beta chains from one sample in a study of blood T cell repertoires in COVID-19. The data were produced by immunoSEQ multiplex PCR, yet TCRdb's version contains in-frame clones alone and is incomplete. In the table there are 200,000 to 250,000 clones, 75% to 85% of which are singletons. The sequenced sample was peripheral blood. The receptors originated from a woman older than 75 with COVID-19, enrolled during active disease. Both conserved end residues are part of each CDR3. The D gene is left open where the match is weak. Expanded clones get a size class; other rows say once, few or many, or leave the size out.

j_call: TRBJ2-7; clone_size: .; d_call: .; v_call: TRBV6-6; cdr3_nt: TGTGCCAGCATTCTTACGTCAGGCTACGAGCAGTACTTC; cdr3_aa: CASILTSGYEQYF
j_call: TRBJ1-2; clone_size: .; d_call: .; v_call: TRBV5-1; cdr3_nt: TGCGCCAGCAGCTTGACAGTAGCTAACTATGGCTACACCTTC; cdr3_aa: CASSLTVANYGYTF
j_call: TRBJ2-1; clone_size: .; d_call: .; v_call: TRBV5-1; cdr3_nt: TGCGCCAGCAGCTTAATGACAGGTCAAGGCTACAATGAGCAGTTCTTC; cdr3_aa: CASSLMTGQGYNEQFF
j_call: TRBJ2-3; clone_size: .; d_call: .; v_call: TRBV6-4; cdr3_nt: TGTGCCAGCAGTCCCTATACCGGGTATAGCACAGATACGCAGTATTTT; cdr3_aa: CASSPYTGYSTDTQYF
j_call: TRBJ1-5; clone_size: .; d_call: TRBD1; v_call: TRBV29-1; cdr3_nt: TGCAGCGTCGCCGGGACCCCCGATCCAGACAGGGCGAGGGGCAATCAGCCCCAGCATTTT; cdr3_aa: CSVAGTPDPDRARGNQPQHF
j_call: TRBJ2-5; clone_size: .; d_call: TRBD2; v_call: TRBV5-4; cdr3_nt: TGTGCCAGCAGCCCCCTCCCGGGACTAGCGGAAGAGACCCAGTACTTC; cdr3_aa: CASSPLPGLAEETQYF
j_call: TRBJ1-2; clone_size: .; d_call: .; v_call: TRBV11-2; cdr3_nt: TGTGCCAGCAGCTTAGTGGCGGGTCCACAAAATTCCTATGGCTACACCTTC; cdr3_aa: CASSLVAGPQNSYGYTF
j_call: TRBJ1-5; clone_size: .; d_call: .; v_call: TRBV3-1/TRBV3-2; cdr3_nt: TGTGCCAGCAGCCAAGATAACAGTTTCCAGCCCCAGCATTTT; cdr3_aa: CASSQDNSFQPQHF
j_call: TRBJ2-3; clone_size: .; d_call: .; v_call: TRBV28; cdr3_nt: TGTGCCAGCAGTACAGGAATAGATACGCAGTATTTT; cdr3_aa: CASSTGIDTQYF
j_call: TRBJ2-3; clone_size: once; d_call: .; v_call: TRBV7-2; cdr3_nt: TGTGCCAGCAGCCGTAGGGCAGGGCCCCAAGATACGCAGTATTTT; cdr3_aa: CASSRRAGPQDTQYF
j_call: TRBJ1-5; clone_size: .; d_call: .; v_call: TRBV30; cdr3_nt: TGTGCCTGGAGTGTAGCAGGAGGGGGCAATCAGCCCCAGCATTTT; cdr3_aa: CAWSVAGGGNQPQHF
j_call: TRBJ2-7; clone_size: .; d_call: TRBD1; v_call: TRBV7-3; cdr3_nt: TGTGCCAGCAGCTTAGAACCGCGGGACAGGGGAACCGAGCAGTACTTC; cdr3_aa: CASSLEPRDRGTEQYF
j_call: TRBJ1-2; clone_size: few; d_call: .; v_call: TRBV5-1; cdr3_nt: TGCGCCAGCAGTCGTGGAGGCGTGGGAGGCTACACCTTC; cdr3_aa: CASSRGGVGGYTF
j_call: TRBJ1-2; clone_size: .; d_call: .; v_call: TRBV5-4; cdr3_nt: TGTGCCAGCAGCTCGGAGGGAAACTATGGCTACACCTTC; cdr3_aa: CASSSEGNYGYTF
j_call: TRBJ2-3; clone_size: .; d_call: TRBD2; v_call: TRBV12-5; cdr3_nt: TGTGCTAGTGGTTTGTACGGGGGGGGCACAGATACGCAGTATTTT; cdr3_aa: CASGLYGGGTDTQYF
j_call: TRBJ1-2; clone_size: .; d_call: .; v_call: TRBV6-5; cdr3_nt: TGTGCCAGCAGTTACCGCCGGGACACCTATGGCTACACCTTC; cdr3_aa: CASSYRRDTYGYTF
j_call: TRBJ2-5; clone_size: .; d_call: TRBD2; v_call: TRBV9; cdr3_nt: TGTGCCAGCAGCGTAGGACTAGCGGGGGGCTCGGAGACCCAGTACTTC; cdr3_aa: CASSVGLAGGSETQYF
j_call: TRBJ1-2; clone_size: .; d_call: .; v_call: TRBV5-1; cdr3_nt: TGCGCCAGCAGCTTGGCCGGTTATGGCTACACCTTC; cdr3_aa: CASSLAGYGYTF
j_call: TRBJ1-1; clone_size: .; d_call: .; v_call: TRBV6-1; cdr3_nt: TGTGCCAGCAGTGACAGGGTTAGTGAAGCTTTCTTT; cdr3_aa: CASSDRVSEAFF
j_call: TRBJ2-1; clone_size: .; d_call: .; v_call: TRBV7-9; cdr3_nt: TGTGCCAGCAGCTTAGTACTACAGGGTAGGAATGAGCAGTTCTTC; cdr3_aa: CASSLVLQGRNEQFF
j_call: TRBJ1-1; clone_size: .; d_call: TRBD1; v_call: TRBV27; cdr3_nt: TGTGCCAGCAGTCCGACAGGGAGTACTGAAGCTTTCTTT; cdr3_aa: CASSPTGSTEAFF
j_call: TRBJ1-1; clone_size: .; d_call: .; v_call: TRBV7-9; cdr3_nt: TGTGCCAGCAGTCAGATCCCGGGACAAATCAGCGGCACTGAAGCTTTCTTT; cdr3_aa: CASSQIPGQISGTEAFF
j_call: TRBJ2-4; clone_size: .; d_call: .; v_call: TRBV28; cdr3_nt: TGTGCCAGCAGACTGGGGCCAGTGGCCAAAAACATTCAGTACTTC; cdr3_aa: CASRLGPVAKNIQYF
j_call: TRBJ2-1; clone_size: .; d_call: TRBD2; v_call: TRBV19; cdr3_nt: TGTGCCAGTAGTCTCCGACTAGCGGGAGGGGATGAGCAGTTCTTC; cdr3_aa: CASSLRLAGGDEQFF
j_call: TRBJ1-2; clone_size: few; d_call: .; v_call: TRBV7-9; cdr3_nt: TGTGCCAGCAGCTTAGACAGCTATGGCTACACCTTC; cdr3_aa: CASSLDSYGYTF
j_call: TRBJ1-3; clone_size: .; d_call: .; v_call: TRBV28; cdr3_nt: TGTGCCAGCAGTTTTTCTGGGCAGGGAAGAAACACCATATATTTT; cdr3_aa: CASSFSGQGRNTIYF
j_call: TRBJ2-7; clone_size: .; d_call: TRBD1; v_call: TRBV4-3; cdr3_nt: TGCGCCAGCAGCCAAGAAGCGGGACAGGGAAGGGAGCAGTACTTC; cdr3_aa: CASSQEAGQGREQYF
j_call: TRBJ2-3; clone_size: few; d_call: TRBD1; v_call: TRBV6-2/TRBV6-3; cdr3_nt: TGTGCCAGCAGTTATGCTGGGACAGGGGTCTCAGATACGCAGTATTTT; cdr3_aa: CASSYAGTGVSDTQYF
j_call: TRBJ1-5; clone_size: .; d_call: .; v_call: TRBV18; cdr3_nt: TGTGCCAGCTCACCGTGGGAGGGCAATCAGCCCCAGCATTTT; cdr3_aa: CASSPWEGNQPQHF
j_call: TRBJ1-2; clone_size: few; d_call: .; v_call: TRBV5-1; cdr3_nt: TGCGCCAGCAGCCCCGACAGCTATGGCTACACCTTC; cdr3_aa: CASSPDSYGYTF
j_call: TRBJ1-1; clone_size: .; d_call: TRBD1; v_call: TRBV6-5; cdr3_nt: TGTGCCAGCAGTTACACAGGGGGTACTGAAGCTTTCTTT; cdr3_aa: CASSYTGGTEAFF
j_call: TRBJ1-5; clone_size: .; d_call: TRBD1; v_call: TRBV30; cdr3_nt: TGTGCCTTTTCTACAGGGGCCAATCAGCCCCAGCATTTT; cdr3_aa: CAFSTGANQPQHF
j_call: TRBJ2-3; clone_size: .; d_call: .; v_call: TRBV7-9; cdr3_nt: TGTGCCAGCAGCCCCTCCTCTAGCACAGATACGCAGTATTTT; cdr3_aa: CASSPSSSTDTQYF
j_call: TRBJ1-2; clone_size: few; d_call: .; v_call: TRBV7-9; cdr3_nt: TGTGCCAGCAGCTTAAACTACGGGTCGTTCGGCTACACCTTC; cdr3_aa: CASSLNYGSFGYTF
j_call: TRBJ1-6; clone_size: .; d_call: TRBD1; v_call: TRBV6-6; cdr3_nt: TGTGCCAGCAGTTCCCCGGGACAGCCAAATTCACCCCTCCACTTT; cdr3_aa: CASSSPGQPNSPLHF
j_call: TRBJ2-1; clone_size: .; d_call: TRBD2; v_call: TRBV5-6; cdr3_nt: TGTGCCAGCAGCTTGACTAGCGGGACTAACTACAATGAGCAGTTCTTC; cdr3_aa: CASSLTSGTNYNEQFF
j_call: TRBJ2-5; clone_size: .; d_call: TRBD1; v_call: TRBV19; cdr3_nt: TGTGCCAGTAAAAGGGACAGGGGGCGAGAGACCCAGTACTTC; cdr3_aa: CASKRDRGRETQYF
j_call: TRBJ1-1; clone_size: .; d_call: .; v_call: TRBV19; cdr3_nt: TGTGCCAGTAGTATTAGGGGTCTCACTGAAGCTTTCTTT; cdr3_aa: CASSIRGLTEAFF
j_call: TRBJ2-5; clone_size: .; d_call: TRBD2; v_call: TRBV3-1/TRBV3-2; cdr3_nt: TGTGCCAGCAGCCAGGGACTAGCGGGGGATAAGACCCAGTACTTC; cdr3_aa: CASSQGLAGDKTQYF
j_call: TRBJ2-5; clone_size: .; d_call: TRBD2; v_call: TRBV15; cdr3_nt: TGTGCCACCAGCAGGGCAGCGGGACGAGAGACCCAGTACTTC; cdr3_aa: CATSRAAGRETQYF
j_call: TRBJ1-2; clone_size: .; d_call: .; v_call: TRBV6-2/TRBV6-3; cdr3_nt: TGTGCCAGCAGTTATCGGAGCGCGCCTAACTATGGCTACACCTTC; cdr3_aa: CASSYRSAPNYGYTF
j_call: TRBJ2-7; clone_size: .; d_call: TRBD1; v_call: TRBV11-3; cdr3_nt: TGTGCCAGCAGCAGAAACAGGGGAGTCAACGAGCAGTACTTC; cdr3_aa: CASSRNRGVNEQYF
j_call: TRBJ1-4; clone_size: few; d_call: .; v_call: TRBV6-5; cdr3_nt: TGTGCCAGCGGCAGACAGAATGAAAAACTGTTTTTT; cdr3_aa: CASGRQNEKLFF
j_call: TRBJ1-2; clone_size: .; d_call: .; v_call: TRBV19; cdr3_nt: TGTGCCAGTAGCGTTTCGGGGGTGGGGTATGGCTACACCTTC; cdr3_aa: CASSVSGVGYGYTF
j_call: TRBJ1-5; clone_size: .; d_call: .; v_call: TRBV7-9; cdr3_nt: TGTGCCAGCAGCCAATCCCTCTCGGGGTTCAATCAGCCCCAGCATTTT; cdr3_aa: CASSQSLSGFNQPQHF
j_call: TRBJ1-1; clone_size: .; d_call: .; v_call: TRBV28; cdr3_nt: TGTGCCAGCAGTTTGGTTGGCGGCACTGAAGCTTTCTTT; cdr3_aa: CASSLVGGTEAFF
j_call: TRBJ1-6; clone_size: .; d_call: .; v_call: TRBV5-1; cdr3_nt: TGCGCCAGCAAGGGGTATGACAGGACCAATTCACCCCTCCACTTT; cdr3_aa: CASKGYDRTNSPLHF
j_call: TRBJ1-1; clone_size: .; d_call: .; v_call: TRBV11-2; cdr3_nt: TGTGCCAGCAGCCGGGGACTTAGCACTGAAGCTTTCTTT; cdr3_aa: CASSRGLSTEAFF
j_call: TRBJ1-4; clone_size: .; d_call: .; v_call: TRBV3-1/TRBV3-2; cdr3_nt: TGTGCCAGCAGCCAACCAGGGGAAAAACTGTTTTTT; cdr3_aa: CASSQPGEKLFF
j_call: TRBJ2-7; clone_size: .; d_call: .; v_call: TRBV5-1; cdr3_nt: TGCGCCAGCAGCTCGAACACCGGGAGAGTTGAGCAGTACTTC; cdr3_aa: CASSSNTGRVEQYF
j_call: TRBJ1-4; clone_size: .; d_call: TRBD1; v_call: TRBV5-1; cdr3_nt: TGCGCCAGCAGCTTACAGGGGGTTGGAGAAAAACTGTTTTTT; cdr3_aa: CASSLQGVGEKLFF